This record concerns one T cell receptor (beta chain) sequence. Its cognate antigen is unknown. Sample-barcoded 5' priming and a J-beta primer mix drove a second PCR of about 7 to 11 cycles. TCRdb itself ran the 5' RACE reads through MiXCR, one entry per CDR3 protein. The sample has hundreds of thousands of distinct CDR3 sequences, roughly 24% seen once. This entry belongs to a study of blood T cells in healthy people across ages. Total RNA amounts of at least 5 micrograms were extracted per sample. General study results and limits: Fewer expanded clones and more diversity marked long-lived versus aged donors. As age increased, TCR beta diversity per million T cells fell in a roughly linear fashion.

The V gene end was trimmed by 0 bases and the J gene end by 4 bases; junction bases not matched to a gene: 7. CDR1 is SEHNR and CDR2 is FQNEAQ in the germline V gene (reference sequence). The CDR3 is 17 residues long. The sample was also linked to a second study, of T cells of mothers and their children. That source notes: Sequencing got over 9 million TCR beta CDR3 reads from each mother and approximately 3 million from each child.

Sequenced input: blood. The sequence derives from a boy aged 5-17 years in good health. This chain connects TRBV7-9 to TRBJ1-3; TRBD1 aligns across 9 bases. CDR3 sequence: CASSLATGQGAGNTIYF. The CDR3 DNA follows: TGTGCCAGCAGCTTAGCTACGGGACAGGGCGCCGGAAACACCATATATTTT.